This TCR beta chain comes out of a study of blood T cell repertoires in COVID-19 (dated by TCRdb to the early 2020s). Looking at the study overall: Collaborator samples came from the United States, Italy and Spain and covered acute and convalescent phases of COVID-19. Where HLA class I and class II types were available, the types were taken from metadata supplied by the sample provider, not from assay-based typing. The sample metadata nearly always contained a de-identified subject ID, COVID-19 status, age in years and sex. Deeply sampled blood TCRbeta repertoires from subjects exposed to, actively infected with, or recovered from COVID-19 were included in the dataset. The repertoires were made available in a free public database intended to serve as a resource for research on the immune response to SARS-CoV-2. Samples came from the ongoing ImmuneRACE study (first 160 participants) plus 1,254 subjects from 6 global collaborators. The prospective study material was composed of cDNA or gDNA derived from T cells, B-cell-depleted T cells, or PBMCs.

Points the paper makes about the study in general: Clinical and demographic metadata were provided uncurated, with the amount varying by source and participant.

V lost 0 bases and J lost 0 bases; the stretch between them is 8 bases long. The germline V gene specifies SGHTA as CDR1 and FQGNSA as CDR2. The cysteine opens and the phenylalanine closes a CDR3 of 16 amino acids. Only CDR3 DNA is held: 48 bases, read in frame from base 1. In regard to this clone: Its antigen remains undetermined. Per-nucleotide qualities are absent, and no much larger clonotype sits a single base away.

Whole blood was collected in K2EDTA tubes by collaborating institutions according to the institutions' own protocols. For TCRbeta analysis, collaborators shipped samples as frozen whole blood, isolated PBMCs, or DNA extracted from either of those sample types. TCRbeta CDR3 regions were amplified from genomic DNA by means of the immunoSEQ Assay, a bias-controlled multiplex PCR. Regarding the original processing steps: The number of nucleated cells in each sample was estimated from the amplification of reference gene primers within the assay. Sequence reads were collapsed and filtered to measure the absolute abundance of every unique TCRbeta CDR3 rearrangement. Productive Simpson clonality was computed per sample as the square root of Simpson's diversity index over productive rearrangements. TCRdb holds this immuneACCESS table with in-frame rearrangements only. Some clones are missing; in checked studies, unresolved V genes explain under half, and the rest has no known cause. D and trimming come from the DNA, and the V and J calls and clone size come from that table. The sample has around 130,000 clones on record, approximately 80% of them singletons. The ten largest account for about a fifth of the sample.

This TCR derives from a man at least 80 years old with acute or convalescent COVID-19. The chain couples TRBV7-2 to TRBJ2-2, and the D gene may be TRBD2, 6 bases matching. The sample taken for sequencing was peripheral blood. The sequenced DNA is TGTGCCAGCAGCTTAGCGACGGGGGCGAACACCGGGGAGCTGTTTTTT. Its protein reads: CASSLATGANTGELFF.